This T cell receptor (beta chain) was sequenced in a study of shared clonotypes between healthy human individuals. Study background: Plates per donor: three CD4 naive, three CD4 memory, two CD8 naive, one CD8 memory.

Sequencing was performed with immunoSEQ multiplex PCR; in TCRdb, only in-frame clones are kept and a portion is missing. The sample shows 850,000 to 1,200,000 clones, roughly 75% of them seen only once. The receptor was isolated from a man aged 18 to 29 in good health. Sequenced sample: memory CD4+ T cells sorted from blood. The subset here: CD45RA-negative fraction.

Written as DNA, the CDR3 is TGTGCCATCAGTGAGGGAAGGGAAAGTAATCAGCCCCAGCATTTT. Encoded protein: CAISEGRESNQPQHF. The chain is built from TRBV10-3 and TRBJ1-5; D is uncertain. Deletions cut 2 bases from V and 4 bases from J, with 12 bases between. The CDR3 is made up of 15 amino acids. Germline CDR1 is ENHRY and CDR2 is SYGVKD.